A selection of T cell receptor beta chains follows, all from one sample in a study of blood T cells in healthy people across ages. TCRdb reprocessed the 5' RACE reads via MiXCR and lists one record per CDR3 protein. The data contain fewer than 1.5 million distinct CDR3 sequences, around 42% of them singletons. The sequencing input was blood. These receptors were taken from a woman younger than 35 in good health. Each CDR3 is given with its conserved first and last residue. The D gene is left open where the match is weak. Clone sizes are given selectively: once, few, many, or a class where the clone is expanded.

J gene | clone size | D gene | V gene | CDR3 protein | CDR3 DNA
TRBJ1-6 | . | TRBD1 | TRBV7-2 | CASSLPRDRLNSPLHF | TGTGCCAGCAGCTTACCTCGGGACAGGCTGAATTCACCCCTCCACTTT
TRBJ2-7 | few | TRBD2 | TRBV7-9 | CASSSGSGGGREQYF | TGTGCCAGCAGCTCCGGAAGCGGGGGTGGTCGCGAGCAGTACTTC
TRBJ1-1 | . | TRBD1 | TRBV27 | CASSLRRQGLGMNTEAFF | TGTGCCAGCAGTTTAAGGAGACAGGGCCTCGGGATGAACACTGAAGCTTTCTTT
TRBJ1-6 | . | . | TRBV29-1 | CSVREGQSPLHF | TGCAGCGTTCGGGAGGGGCAATCACCCCTCCACTTT
TRBJ1-4 | once | TRBD1 | TRBV29-1 | CSVEDSDRGKEKLFF | TGCAGCGTTGAGGACTCGGACAGGGGGAAGGAAAAACTGTTTTTT
TRBJ2-7 | many | . | TRBV4-1 | CASSQEGTGTYEQYF | TGCGCCAGCAGCCAAGAAGGGACGGGAACCTACGAGCAGTACTTC
TRBJ2-5 | . | . | TRBV21-1 | CASKNRRGAEEQYF | TGTGCCAGCAAGAATCGGCGGGGGGCTGAGGAGCAGTACTTC
TRBJ2-5 | few | . | TRBV20-1 | CSALWGRETQYF | TGCAGTGCGCTGTGGGGTAGAGAGACCCAGTACTTC
TRBJ2-3 | . | TRBD1 | TRBV9 | CASSVDPGQGRTDTQYF | TGTGCCAGCAGCGTGGACCCGGGACAGGGAAGGACAGATACGCAGTATTTT
TRBJ2-3 | . | . | TRBV7-6 | CAGRGADTDTQYF | TGTGCCGGCAGGGGGGCGGACACAGATACGCAGTATTTT
TRBJ2-1 | few | . | TRBV2 | CASSEVVGLTSSYNEQFF | TGTGCCAGCAGTGAGGTGGTGGGACTCACCAGCTCCTACAATGAGCAGTTCTTC
TRBJ1-3 | . | . | TRBV11-2 | CASSLEEGTPSSGNTIYF | TGTGCCAGCAGCTTAGAGGAGGGCACACCTTCCTCTGGAAACACCATATATTTT
TRBJ1-5 | many | . | TRBV7-2 | CASSPPGWPGEQPQHF | TGTGCCAGCAGCCCGCCGGGTTGGCCGGGGGAACAGCCCCAGCATTTT
TRBJ2-3 | . | TRBD2 | TRBV20-1 | CSARDEGGITDTQYF | TGCAGTGCTAGAGATGAGGGAGGGATCACAGATACGCAGTATTTT
TRBJ2-1 | . | TRBD2 | TRBV5-1 | CASNPRTSGGNEQFF | TGCGCCAGCAACCCAAGGACTAGCGGAGGGAATGAGCAGTTCTTC
TRBJ2-3 | few | TRBD1 | TRBV28 | CASRSGQPPYTQYF | TGTGCCAGTCGATCGGGACAGCCCCCTTATACGCAGTATTTT
TRBJ2-2 | . | . | TRBV3-1 | CASSQVGTNTGELFF | TGTGCCAGCAGCCAAGTGGGGACGAACACCGGGGAGCTGTTTTTT
TRBJ2-2 | few | . | TRBV7-2 | CASSEGFNTGELFF | TGTGCCAGCAGCGAGGGATTTAACACCGGGGAGCTGTTTTTT
TRBJ2-7 | . | . | TRBV11-2 | CASSWRDLGYEQYF | TGTGCCAGCAGCTGGAGGGATTTGGGCTACGAGCAGTACTTC
TRBJ2-7 | few | TRBD2 | TRBV9 | CASSFSGTGVVEQYF | TGTGCCAGCAGCTTCAGCGGGACTGGTGTCGTCGAGCAGTACTTC
TRBJ2-5 | . | . | TRBV21-1 | CASSIVQGQFAETQYF | TGTGCCAGCAGCATCGTCCAGGGGCAGTTTGCCGAGACCCAGTACTTC
TRBJ2-7 | . | TRBD1 | TRBV27 | CASSPWTGGVTYEQYF | TGTGCCAGCAGTCCTTGGACAGGGGGCGTAACCTACGAGCAGTACTTC
TRBJ1-1 | . | . | TRBV6-5 | CASSYRPGPNTEAFF | TGTGCCAGCAGTTACCGCCCAGGACCGAACACTGAAGCTTTCTTT
TRBJ2-7 | many | . | TRBV20-1 | CSARSDSYEQYF | TGCAGTGCTAGATCAGACTCCTACGAGCAGTACTTC
TRBJ1-2 | . | TRBD1 | TRBV10-3 | CAISARGLDYGYTF | TGTGCCATCAGTGCTAGGGGGCTCGACTATGGCTACACCTTC
TRBJ2-1 | . | TRBD2 | TRBV20-1 | CSAARASGFYNEQFF | TGCAGTGCTGCCCGGGCTAGCGGATTCTACAATGAGCAGTTCTTC
TRBJ2-3 | . | . | TRBV20-1 | CSAASLWATDTQYF | TGCAGTGCCGCATCCCTATGGGCCACAGATACGCAGTATTTT
TRBJ2-5 | few | . | TRBV11-2 | CASSLDLRIQETQYF | TGTGCCAGCAGCTTAGATTTGCGGATCCAAGAGACCCAGTACTTC
TRBJ2-7 | . | TRBD1 | TRBV6-5 | CASSFQGDRDYYEQYF | TGTGCCAGCAGTTTCCAGGGGGACAGGGATTACTACGAGCAGTACTTC
TRBJ1-2 | few | . | TRBV5-1 | CASSPQGEYGYTF | TGCGCCAGCAGCCCGCAGGGAGAATATGGCTACACCTTC
TRBJ2-7 | . | . | TRBV27 | CASSSDRRPVGEQYF | TGTGCCAGCAGTTCCGACAGACGACCCGTGGGAGAGCAGTACTTC
TRBJ2-3 | . | TRBD2 | TRBV9 | CASSVGGGSTSTDTQYF | TGTGCCAGCAGCGTAGGGGGGGGGTCCACTAGCACAGATACGCAGTATTTT
TRBJ2-5 | few | . | TRBV6-2/TRBV6-3 | CASSRISETQYF | TGTGCCAGCAGTCGGATATCGGAGACCCAGTACTTC
TRBJ2-5 | few | TRBD1 | TRBV7-9 | CASSLTGGWETQYF | TGTGCCAGCAGCTTAACAGGGGGTTGGGAGACCCAGTACTTC